This TCR beta chain originates from a study of T cell responses to AZD1222 COVID-19 vaccine. Study-wide results and caveats: At study baseline, merely five or six AZD1222 recipients were seropositive. Vaccine-related CD4 TCRs covered spike, predominating at 160-218 and 743-854. Repertoire sampling happened only post peak T cell response.

Sequencing used immunoSEQ multiplex PCR; TCRdb keeps in-frame clones, though not all of them. This sample has nearly 35,000 clones; about four fifths occur once, and the top ten carry about 4.5%. Analyses pooled second doses at about 4 or about 12 weeks. This clone appeared a single time. Its antigen remains unknown. The CDR3 extends over 14 amino acids. Between the trimmed V and J ends, which lost 7 bases and 3 bases, there was a span of 16 bases. The V gene's germline CDR1 is SQVTM and CDR2 ANQGSEA. The chain recombines TRBV29-1 with TRBJ1-3; possibly TRBD1 for D (5 bases). The source was peripheral blood, collected 28 days after the second AZD1222 dose. The TCR sequence derives from an adult who received the AZD1222 COVID-19 vaccine. CDR3 in amino acids: CSAHTWGNGNTIYF. Here the CDR3 DNA reads TGCAGCGCCCATACTTGGGGGAATGGAAACACCATATATTTT. Variable domain in full (rest from reference TRBV29-1 and TRBJ1-3): SAVISQKPSRDICQRGTSLTIQCQVDSQVTMMFWYRQQPGQSLTLIATANQGSEATYESGFVIDKFPISRPNLTFSTLTVSNMSPEDSSIYLCSAHTWGNGNTIYFGEGSWLTVV.